The 9 T cell receptor beta chains presented below share a single source sample, sequenced in a study of blood T cells in healthy people across ages. A second roughly 6 to 11 cycle PCR used barcoded and J-beta primers. Via MiXCR, TCRdb re-called the 5' RACE reads, giving one row per CDR3 protein. The sample carries 600,000 or so distinct CDR3 sequences, approximately 21% recorded once. The material sequenced was blood. Receptors originate from a man in his 70s in good health.

The V call is TRBV12-3 or TRBV12-4, the J call TRBJ1-2, with D perhaps TRBD1 (6 bases). This CDR3 contains 13 residues. Trimming stripped 0 bases from V and 10 bases from J, with 12 bases between. The CDR3 region is CASSLAHGGLYTF. The DNA of the CDR3 is TGTGCCAGCAGTTTAGCGCACGGGGGCCTCTACACCTTC.

This chain links TRBV19 with TRBJ2-5, with D hard to call. This CDR3 has 16 amino acids. CDR1 is LNHDA and CDR2 is SQIVND in the germline V gene (reference sequence). Trimming removed 9 bases at V and 0 bases at J, with 20 bases between. The CDR3 protein is CASTRNFQAYQETQYF. The CDR3 nucleotides are TGTGCCAGCACCAGGAACTTCCAGGCGTACCAAGAGACCCAGTACTTC.

This clonotype appeared a few times. The chain carries TRBV28 and TRBJ2-7; D remains ambiguous. The CDR3 is made up of 15 amino acids. V gave up 7 bases and J gave up 0 bases, with 16 bases separating them. Germline CDR1 is MDHEN and CDR2 is SYDVKM. This CDR3 reads CASILTGAASYEQYF. The DNA of the CDR3 is TGTGCCAGCATCCTCACGGGCGCAGCCTCCTACGAGCAGTACTTC.

This clonotype was picked up a small number of times. This sequence joins TRBV4-1 and TRBJ2-7; 12 bases match TRBD2. V lost 4 bases and J lost 4; bases outside the gene matches: 8. This CDR3 region has 16 residues. The germline CDR1 and CDR2 sequences are MGHRA and YSYEKL. CDR3 DNA: TGCGCCAGCAGCCGAGAACTAGCGGGAGGAGGATACGAGCAGTACTTC. Its translation: CASSRELAGGGYEQYF.

This clonotype appeared a few times. The rearrangement joins TRBV28 to TRBJ1-4; D uncertain. Trimming left V 6 bases short and J 0 bases short, with 11 bases between. Germline loops: CDR1 MDHEN, CDR2 SYDVKM. CDR3 length: 15 residues. The CDR3 spells CASRPSTATNEKLFF. The DNA for the CDR3 is TGTGCCAGCAGACCGTCAACTGCAACTAATGAAAAACTGTTTTTT.

This clonotype was seen just once. V usage is TRBV30 and J usage is TRBJ1-2, with D possibly matching TRBD1 (5 bases). The CDR3 is 15 residues long. The V end was cut by 2 bases, the J end by 5 bases, with 18 bases between. Germline V gene lookup returns CDR1 GTSNPN and CDR2 SVGIG (reference sequence). The CDR3 DNA follows: TGTGCCTGGAGTCCGACCCGGGGCTATGGATATGGCTACACCTTC. Its translation is CAWSPTRGYGYGYTF.

The chain couples TRBV2 to TRBJ2-3; D gene uncertain. The V and J ends lost 5 bases and 3 bases respectively, with 21 bases between them. CDR1 SNHLY and CDR2 FYNNEI come from the germline V gene. The CDR3 runs to 17 residues. The CDR3 is CASSMLSAKSGTDTQYF. The CDR3, as DNA: TGTGCCAGCAGTATGCTGAGCGCGAAATCCGGGACAGATACGCAGTATTTT.

V and J are TRBV6-1 and TRBJ1-4, with D possibly being TRBD1 (5 bases). Deletions cut 7 bases from V and 7 bases from J, with 13 bases between. The CDR3 covers 13 residues. CDR1 is MNHNS and CDR2 is SASEGT in the germline V gene. The CDR3 DNA reads TGTGCCAGCAACGAAGGTGGGGGTGAAAAACTGTTTTTT. This translates into CASNEGGGEKLFF.

The chain uses TRBV9 and TRBJ1-6; D gene uncertain. CDR3 size: 14 residues. Trimming cost V 0 bases and J 7 bases, with 8 bases left between them. The germline V gene encodes CDR1 SGDLS and CDR2 YYNGEE. The CDR3 nucleotides read TGTGCCAGCAGCGTAGTGACCGGGAATTCACCCCTCCACTTT. This codes for CASSVVTGNSPLHF.